This entry concerns a single T cell receptor (beta chain). This clonotype was picked up a small number of times. It lacks a known antigen. The input lacks base qualities; no much larger clone sits a single base away. Reading from cysteine to phenylalanine, the CDR3 counts 16 amino acids. Only CDR3 DNA remains: 48 bases, in frame from the first base. The germline V gene (reference sequence) gives CDR1 as GTSNPN and CDR2 as SVGIG. Compared with germline, V lacks 2 bases and J lacks 1 base; bases without a gene match: 6. The entry originates in a study of human T cells and chemical hapten exposure (dated by TCRdb to the early 2020s). With respect to the entire study: For sensitization, 2% DPC in acetone was applied to a roughly 2 cm by roughly 2 cm area of upper inner arm skin. Throughout the study period of approximately 23 weeks, patients also received therapeutic DPC doses to the scalp every week. Patch testing was done on the upper back using Finn chambers containing 0.01% DPC, and results were scored after 6 days according to International Contact Dermatitis Research Group standards. The patient cohort, mostly female, included alopecia areata with under or over 50% scalp involvement, alopecia totalis and alopecia universalis. Libraries were combined into a pool for sequencing, and differences in TCR yield between samples came mainly from small differences in library volumes within the pool. This study followed changes in the peripheral blood TCR repertoire in vivo during primary and secondary sensitization of alopecia patients to the hapten diphenylcyclopropenone (DPC). Patient blood was sampled pre-sensitization (week 0) and at 2, 6 and about 24 weeks after DPC sensitization. Blood for TCR sequencing was provided by twenty-nine alopecia patients at one to four time points (pre-sensitization, 2, 6 and 24 weeks). Paper-wide results and their limitations: All patients had alopecia, a presumed autoimmune disease, so their immune response might differ from that of healthy individuals. Compared with pre-sensitization or healthy control sets, expanded TCRs formed significantly more large CDR3 similarity clusters, which is consistent with antigen-driven responses. DPC sensitization did not change how many TCRs were above 1 in 1000 frequency, and no evidence was found of alterations in global repertoire structure. The number of PT1 expanded TCRs positively correlated with patch test score, significant at thresholds 8, 16 and 32 but not 4. Repeated subsampling changed both the strength of the expansion versus patch-test correlation and the threshold at which that correlation became significant.

The time point label here, explained by the study, means: patch test 1, 2 weeks after DPC sensitization. What this sample's treatment or condition label stands for: therapeutic diphenylcyclopropenone sensitization with weekly scalp DPC. Blood at each patch-test visit was drawn before the patch test was applied. Eligible patients were aged 18 to 70, diagnosed with alopecia, deemed suitable for DPC therapy, and excluded if pregnant. Total RNA was isolated from unfractionated whole blood collected in Tempus Blood RNA tubes. Receptor amplification or capture employed RACE. TCRdb shows the sequencer as NextSeq 500. During library preparation, unique molecular identifiers were attached to individual cDNA molecules so that TCRs could be counted quantitatively and reproducibly. Each blood RNA sample was used to sequence both TCR alpha and TCR beta chains. Per the source publication's procedure: The median number of TCRs per sample was 90,000 to 100,000, ranging from about 23,224 to 700,000. V, J and CDR3 annotation of the TCR reads was performed with the Decombinator software suite. To make PS versus PT1 abundance plots, every sample was subsampled to the same number of TCRs (28,000). Expanded TCRs were defined as absent before sensitization and observed at least eight times at the 2-week time point. The public sequencing data were trimmed at Q25 with fastp and processed into clonotypes with MiXCR by TCRdb, which kept only in-frame beta chains. Rows matching on CDR3 protein sequence are summarized as one entry with the most common DNA and genes. The V and J calls reflect TCRdb's pipeline rather than the authors' work. The table for this sample lists a few hundred thousand distinct CDR3 sequences; around 5% of them were counted only once. Approximately 2.5% of the sample is held by the ten biggest clonotypes.

This TCR derives from a woman in her forties or fifties with alopecia areata. Some clones in this sample may be carry-over from other donors' samples. This sample comprised whole blood, obtained in connection with sensitization to the hapten diphenylcyclopropenone (DPC). The rearrangement joined TRBV30 to TRBJ2-1; 9 of the junction bases match TRBD2. The sequenced DNA: TGTGCCTGGAGTAGGTCGCTAGCGGGATCCTACAATGAGCAGTTCTTC. It is translated as CAWSRSLAGSYNEQFF.